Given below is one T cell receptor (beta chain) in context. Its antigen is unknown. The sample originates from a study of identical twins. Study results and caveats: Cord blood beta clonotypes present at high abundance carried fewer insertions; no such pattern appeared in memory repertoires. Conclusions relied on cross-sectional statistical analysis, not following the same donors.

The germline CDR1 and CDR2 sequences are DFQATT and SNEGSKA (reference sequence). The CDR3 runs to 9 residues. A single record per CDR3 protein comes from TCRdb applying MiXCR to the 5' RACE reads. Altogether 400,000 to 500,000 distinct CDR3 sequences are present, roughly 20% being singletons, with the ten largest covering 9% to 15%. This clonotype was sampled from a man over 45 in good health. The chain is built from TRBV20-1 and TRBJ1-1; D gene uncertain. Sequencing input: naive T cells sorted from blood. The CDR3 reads CRGNTEAFF. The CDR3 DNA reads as TGCAGAGGGAACACTGAAGCTTTCTTT.